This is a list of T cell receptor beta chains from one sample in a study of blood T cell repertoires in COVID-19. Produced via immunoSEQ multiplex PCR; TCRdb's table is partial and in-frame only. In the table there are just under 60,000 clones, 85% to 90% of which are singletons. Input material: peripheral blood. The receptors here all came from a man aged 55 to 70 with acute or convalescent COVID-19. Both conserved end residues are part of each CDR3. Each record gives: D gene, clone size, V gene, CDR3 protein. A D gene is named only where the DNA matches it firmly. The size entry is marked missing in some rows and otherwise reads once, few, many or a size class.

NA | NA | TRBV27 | CASRRGSVNTEAFF
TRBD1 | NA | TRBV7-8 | CASSQTGQRGEKLFF
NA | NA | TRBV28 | CASTGRGLGTEAFF
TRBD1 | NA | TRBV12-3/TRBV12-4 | CASSPGGRGEQFF
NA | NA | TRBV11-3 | CASSSGAYEQYF
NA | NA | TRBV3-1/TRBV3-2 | CASRERVPGYEQFF
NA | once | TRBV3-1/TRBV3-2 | CASSPRGSTDTQYF
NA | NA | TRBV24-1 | CATSDLQGRGARAGELFF
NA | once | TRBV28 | CASRDSPYEQYF
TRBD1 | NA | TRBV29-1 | CSGKDRGVYEQFF
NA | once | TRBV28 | CASSLLGTDTQYF
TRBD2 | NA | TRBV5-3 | CARSLLLLRGSGNASSYNEQFF
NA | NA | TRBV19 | CASTLAGGNQPQHF
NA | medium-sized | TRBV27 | CASSLSEGKGETQYF
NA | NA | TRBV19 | CASSIQGGNSPLHF
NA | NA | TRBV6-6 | CASTSVNSGNTIYF
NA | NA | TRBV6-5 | CASSYSRGVNTEAFF
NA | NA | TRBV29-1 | CSVERYTEAFF
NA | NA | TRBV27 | CASSRGNGEQYF
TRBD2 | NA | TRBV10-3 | CAISAGTSGTDTQYF
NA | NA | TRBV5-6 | CASSLGITGEKLFF
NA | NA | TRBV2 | CASSEARVGQPQHF
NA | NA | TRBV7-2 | CASSSRWGPGTGELFF
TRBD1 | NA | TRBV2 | CASSRQGRPSTDTQYF
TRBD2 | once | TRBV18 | CASSPLQRGSTGELFF
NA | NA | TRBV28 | CASSTGVYTEAFF
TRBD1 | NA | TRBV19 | CASTPWGQGHGELFF
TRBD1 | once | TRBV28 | CASSPRTGGYEFF
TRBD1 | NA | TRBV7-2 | CASSPDRGTNEKLFF
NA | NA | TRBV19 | CASSREGYQPQHF
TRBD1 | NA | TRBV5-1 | CASSRGQAINQPQHF
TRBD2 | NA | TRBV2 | CASSGIAGQYNEQFF
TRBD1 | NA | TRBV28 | CASSTAPGQGNYGYTF
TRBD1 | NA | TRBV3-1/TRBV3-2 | CASSQLGTDSGYTF
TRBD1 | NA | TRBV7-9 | CASSLLDRDTEAFF
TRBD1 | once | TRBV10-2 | CASSATGGGGNTIYF
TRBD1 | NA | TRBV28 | CASAPGQSYEQYF
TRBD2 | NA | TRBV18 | CASSPGLVSYEQYF
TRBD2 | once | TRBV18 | CASSPLAGGEQFF
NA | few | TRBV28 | CAITDTYSNQPQHF
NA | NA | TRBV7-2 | CASSYHRFNTEAFF
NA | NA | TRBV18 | CASSPSEEQYF
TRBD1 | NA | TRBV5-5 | CASTQGGSTEAFF
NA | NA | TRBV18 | CASSVGQDSGNTIYF
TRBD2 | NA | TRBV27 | CASSRLRTSGRPPGETQYF
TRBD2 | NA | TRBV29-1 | CSVDITSGITDTQYF
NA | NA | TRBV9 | CASSSQGSPLHF
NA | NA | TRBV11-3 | CASSPDGRASTDTQYF
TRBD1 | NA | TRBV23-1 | CASSQPVDRASKGNQPQHF
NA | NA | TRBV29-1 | CSVAKSSYNEQFF
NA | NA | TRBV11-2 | CASRYDRLKETQYF
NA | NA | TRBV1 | CTSSARLAGATYEQYF
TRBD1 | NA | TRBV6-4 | CASSDSGGTGANEQFF
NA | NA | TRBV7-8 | CASSLGTATEAFF
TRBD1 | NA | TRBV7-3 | CASSVAGTGFRYGYTF
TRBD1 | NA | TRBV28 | CASSTRRDSQETQYF
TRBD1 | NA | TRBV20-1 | CSASESGGVEKLFF
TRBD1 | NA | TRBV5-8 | CASSHGTGGRGYTF
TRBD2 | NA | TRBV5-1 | CASSETSGRGSEQYF
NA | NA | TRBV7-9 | CASSLFQGRGEQYF